The 5 T cell receptor beta chains below come from one sample, sequenced in a study of shared clonotypes between healthy human individuals. CD45RO-negative CD8 cells positively selected for CCR7 made up the naive population, which excluded terminally differentiated effector memory CD45RA+ cells. Measured with immunoSEQ multiplex PCR; TCRdb has only the in-frame clones, and not every one. This sample carries about 2.1 million clones, just over 90% of them seen once, and the ten largest clones take around 1.7%. The specimen sequenced was naive CD8+ T cells from PBMCs. These receptors were obtained from a man younger than 30 in good health. Some clones in this sample may be carry-over from other donors' samples.

V gene TRBV14 combines with J gene TRBJ2-7; D could derive from TRBD1 or TRBD2 (5 bases each). CDR1 and CDR2 from the germline V gene are SGHDN and FVKESK. This CDR3 is 13 amino acids long. V dropped 5 bases and J dropped 3 bases, with 11 bases sitting between them. This CDR3 is CASSGRDGYEQYF. Here the CDR3 DNA reads TGTGCCAGCAGCGGCAGGGACGGCTACGAGCAGTACTTC.

The rearrangement uses TRBV29-1 and TRBJ2-4; 10 bases map to TRBD2. The CDR3 loop spans 15 amino acids. Germline V lookup: CDR1 SQVTM, CDR2 ANQGSEA. J was trimmed by 7 bases and V by 7 bases; bases with no gene match: 13. CDR3 DNA sequence: TGCAGCGCCCGGGGACTAGCGTCGGTGGGGAACATTCAGTACTTC. Protein: CSARGLASVGNIQYF.

V and J are TRBV7-9 and TRBJ2-1; 9 nucleotides match TRBD2. Germline V CDR1 and CDR2: SEHNR, FQNEAQ (reference sequence). V shed 5 bases and J 6 bases; nucleotides not matched to a gene: 8. The CDR3 loop spans 15 amino acids. The CDR3 nucleotides are TGTGCCAGCAGCCCTAGCGGGGCGTCGTCCAATGAGCAGTTCTTC. Protein sequence: CASSPSGASSNEQFF.

V gene TRBV2 combines with J gene TRBJ2-5; no clear D. The CDR3 is made up of 13 amino acids. Trimming removed 9 bases at V and 5 bases at J, with 16 bases between. The germline V gene has CDR1 SNHLY and CDR2 FYNNEI. The CDR3 bases are TGTGCCAGAACCCAATTGGGTGCCGAGACCCAGTACTTC. Its protein is CARTQLGAETQYF. The entire variable domain, with the rest obtained from reference TRBV2 and TRBJ2-5, is as follows: EPEVTQTPSHQVTQMGQEVILRCVPISNHLYFYWYRQILGQKVEFLVSFYNNEISEKSEIFDDQFSVERPDGSNFTLKIRSTKLEDSAMYFCARTQLGAETQYFGPGTRLLVL.

This clone turned up a few times. The chain combines TRBV7-8 with TRBJ2-1; D uncertain. The CDR3 is made up of 15 amino acids. Trimming shortened V by 4 bases and J by 9 bases, and 19 bases separated the two germline ends. The V gene's germline CDR1 is SGHVS and CDR2 FQNEAQ. The CDR3 region is CASSSQPAPAVEQFF. In DNA form, the CDR3 reads TGTGCCAGCAGCTCCCAACCGGCCCCGGCGGTTGAGCAGTTCTTC.